A selection of T cell receptor beta chains follows, all from one sample in a study of CD8+ T cells in alopecia areata. Libraries were prepared by immunoSEQ multiplex PCR; TCRdb keeps only in-frame clonotypes and omits some of them. The sample holds roughly 40,000 clones, under 65% seen once. Sequencing used CD4+ Tregs sorted from blood. Source of these receptors: a human donor with alopecia areata. Each CDR3 is given with its conserved first and last residue. The D gene is left open where the match is weak. Clone sizes are given selectively: once, few, many, or a class where the clone is expanded.

CDR3 length: 15; D gene: -; J gene: TRBJ2-7; V gene: TRBV18; clone size: -; CDR3 DNA: TGTGCCAGCTCACCCGATATCGGATCGGTCTACGAGCAGTACTTC; CDR3 protein: CASSPDIGSVYEQYF
CDR3 length: 15; D gene: -; J gene: TRBJ2-7; V gene: TRBV13; clone size: few; CDR3 DNA: TGTGCCAGCAGCCTGAATCCGACAGGACGAGGCGAGCAGTACTTC; CDR3 protein: CASSLNPTGRGEQYF
CDR3 length: 14; D gene: TRBD1; J gene: TRBJ1-1; V gene: TRBV19; clone size: -; CDR3 DNA: TGTGCCAGTAGGATTGGGGACAGAAGTACTGAAGCTTTCTTT; CDR3 protein: CASRIGDRSTEAFF
CDR3 length: 14; D gene: TRBD1; J gene: TRBJ1-1; V gene: TRBV5-1; clone size: -; CDR3 DNA: TGCGCCAGCAGCTTGGGACAGGGAAGCACTGAAGCTTTCTTT; CDR3 protein: CASSLGQGSTEAFF
CDR3 length: 14; D gene: -; J gene: TRBJ1-2; V gene: TRBV5-1; clone size: -; CDR3 DNA: TGCGCCAGCAGCTTGGAAGGGATGGACTATGGCTACACCTTC; CDR3 protein: CASSLEGMDYGYTF
CDR3 length: 13; D gene: -; J gene: TRBJ2-7; V gene: TRBV5-4; clone size: -; CDR3 DNA: TGTGCCAGCAGCTCTGACCGCGGCGACGAGCAGTACTTC; CDR3 protein: CASSSDRGDEQYF
CDR3 length: 15; D gene: -; J gene: TRBJ1-1; V gene: TRBV5-1; clone size: -; CDR3 DNA: TGCGCCAGCAGCTTGGCCGGCGATATGAACACTGAAGCTTTCTTT; CDR3 protein: CASSLAGDMNTEAFF
CDR3 length: 14; D gene: -; J gene: TRBJ2-7; V gene: TRBV28; clone size: few; CDR3 DNA: TGTGCCAGCGTTAATGCGGGGGACAACTACGAGCAGTACTTC; CDR3 protein: CASVNAGDNYEQYF
CDR3 length: 11; D gene: TRBD1; J gene: TRBJ1-1; V gene: TRBV2; clone size: -; CDR3 DNA: TGTGCCAGACAGGGGTACACTGAAGCTTTCTTT; CDR3 protein: CARQGYTEAFF
CDR3 length: 14; D gene: -; J gene: TRBJ2-3; V gene: TRBV7-2; clone size: few; CDR3 DNA: TGTGCCAGCAGCTCAACGGGGCGGGCAGATACGCAGTATTTT; CDR3 protein: CASSSTGRADTQYF
CDR3 length: 17; D gene: TRBD1; J gene: TRBJ2-7; V gene: TRBV4-1; clone size: -; CDR3 DNA: TGCGCCAGCAGCCAAGAGAGGACAGGGCCTAGCTCCTACGAGCAGTACTTC; CDR3 protein: CASSQERTGPSSYEQYF
CDR3 length: 15; D gene: -; J gene: TRBJ1-1; V gene: TRBV7-9; clone size: -; CDR3 DNA: TGTGCCAGCAGCTTAGCGAGAGGAGTGAACACTGAAGCTTTCTTT; CDR3 protein: CASSLARGVNTEAFF
CDR3 length: 14; D gene: -; J gene: TRBJ1-2; V gene: TRBV2; clone size: -; CDR3 DNA: TGTGCCAGCAGTCTTCAAGGGACACCGGGGGGCTACACCTTC; CDR3 protein: CASSLQGTPGGYTF
CDR3 length: 14; D gene: -; J gene: TRBJ2-3; V gene: TRBV6-5; clone size: -; CDR3 DNA: TGTGCCAGCAGCCTCTCACACAGCACAGATACGCAGTATTTT; CDR3 protein: CASSLSHSTDTQYF
CDR3 length: 14; D gene: -; J gene: TRBJ1-6; V gene: TRBV25-1; clone size: few; CDR3 DNA: TGTGCCAGCAGTGCAGGGACTTCTAATTCACCCCTCCACTTT; CDR3 protein: CASSAGTSNSPLHF
CDR3 length: 13; D gene: -; J gene: TRBJ1-2; V gene: TRBV28; clone size: -; CDR3 DNA: TGTGCCACCACGGGGGGTCTACCCTATGGCTACACCTTC; CDR3 protein: CATTGGLPYGYTF
CDR3 length: 11; D gene: -; J gene: TRBJ1-1; V gene: TRBV29-1; clone size: -; CDR3 DNA: TGCACCGTAACCCAAATAAGTGAAGCTTTCTTT; CDR3 protein: CTVTQISEAFF
CDR3 length: 14; D gene: TRBD2; J gene: TRBJ2-1; V gene: TRBV29-1; clone size: few; CDR3 DNA: TGCAGCGTTGAACAAGCGGGGCGGGTGAATGAGCAGTTCTTC; CDR3 protein: CSVEQAGRVNEQFF
CDR3 length: 14; D gene: TRBD2; J gene: TRBJ2-1; V gene: TRBV7-3; clone size: few; CDR3 DNA: TGTGCCAGCAGCTTTGGACTAGCGAACAATGAGCAGTTCTTC; CDR3 protein: CASSFGLANNEQFF
CDR3 length: 13; D gene: -; J gene: TRBJ1-5; V gene: TRBV4-3; clone size: -; CDR3 DNA: TGCGCCAGCAGCCAAGAGAGGGAACAGCCCCAGCATTTT; CDR3 protein: CASSQEREQPQHF
CDR3 length: 14; D gene: -; J gene: TRBJ2-1; V gene: TRBV5-1; clone size: few; CDR3 DNA: TGCGCCAGCAGCTTAACGATCTCCTACAATGAGCAGTTCTTC; CDR3 protein: CASSLTISYNEQFF
CDR3 length: 16; D gene: TRBD1; J gene: TRBJ2-2; V gene: TRBV29-1; clone size: -; CDR3 DNA: TGCAGCGCTCCACAGGCAGGACAGGGCGGGACCGGGGAGCTGTTTTTT; CDR3 protein: CSAPQAGQGGTGELFF
CDR3 length: 11; D gene: -; J gene: TRBJ1-2; V gene: TRBV20-1; clone size: -; CDR3 DNA: TGCAGTGCTAGCGGGACGGTTGGCTACACCTTC; CDR3 protein: CSASGTVGYTF
CDR3 length: 16; D gene: TRBD2; J gene: TRBJ2-1; V gene: TRBV7-2; clone size: -; CDR3 DNA: TGTGCCAGCAGTTCCCGGACTAGCGGATTTCCGGGTGAGCAGTTCTTC; CDR3 protein: CASSSRTSGFPGEQFF
CDR3 length: 17; D gene: -; J gene: TRBJ2-6; V gene: TRBV18; clone size: -; CDR3 DNA: TGTGCCAGCTCACCAGGCGTTCAGGGGCCCGGGGCCAACGTCCTGACTTTC; CDR3 protein: CASSPGVQGPGANVLTF
CDR3 length: 13; D gene: -; J gene: TRBJ1-1; V gene: TRBV27; clone size: once; CDR3 DNA: TGTGCCAGCAGCTTCGTCGGCGCCGGTGAAGCTTTCTTT; CDR3 protein: CASSFVGAGEAFF
CDR3 length: 16; D gene: TRBD1; J gene: TRBJ1-1; V gene: TRBV30; clone size: -; CDR3 DNA: TGTGCCTGGAGCGACTGGACCCCGGACAGGGCGGTGCGAGCTTTCTTT; CDR3 protein: CAWSDWTPDRAVRAFF
CDR3 length: 11; D gene: -; J gene: TRBJ1-5; V gene: TRBV30; clone size: few; CDR3 DNA: TGTGCCTGGGGTAGGAACGGGGCCCAGCATTTT; CDR3 protein: CAWGRNGAQHF